Each of the 21 T cell receptor beta chains below was sequenced from the same sample in a study of T cell repertoires in cytomegalovirus infection (dated 2019 in TCRdb). Instrument on record: Illumina HiSeq 1500. TCRdb's own reprocessing of the public reads used fastp at Q25 and MiXCR and kept productive beta chains. For every CDR3 protein sequence, its rows merge into one entry that carries the most common genes and DNA. Within this sample are under 250,000 distinct CDR3 sequences, with roughly 6.5% of them counted one time only. The ten largest account for about 6.5% of the sample. Input material: PBMCs. These receptors came from a human donor in good health (CMV status not recorded). Some clones in this sample may be carry-over from other donors' samples.

Ten or more counts support this clonotype. The chain couples TRBV6-2 or TRBV6-3 to TRBJ1-1; D is possibly TRBD1 (5 bases). This CDR3 is built from 15 residues. V was clipped by 2 bases and J by 3 bases, with 13 bases between them. Germline V CDR1 and CDR2: MNHEY, SVGEGT. DNA of the CDR3: TGTGCCAGCAGTTACCGGCCCCCCAGGGACACTGAAGCTTTCTTT. This translates into CASSYRPPRDTEAFF.

Of note for this clonotype: One base away lies a much larger clone, so this may be a sequencing read error. J is TRBJ2-2 and V is TRBV11-2, with 10 positions matching TRBD2. This CDR3 has 16 amino acids. CDR1 and CDR2 (germline): SGHAT, FQNNGV. DNA of the CDR3: TGTGGCAGCAGCTTAGAGCTAGCGGGGGACACCGGGGAGCTGTTTTTT. Its translation: CGSSLELAGDTGELFF.

This clonotype was found many times. J is TRBJ2-1 and V is TRBV5-1, with D hard to call. This CDR3 has 17 amino acids. The V gene's germline CDR1 is SGHRS and CDR2 YFSETQ. Trimming shortened V by 0 bases and J by 4 bases, and 17 bases separated the two germline ends. This CDR3 reads CASSLGLGEVTYNEQFF. CDR3 DNA sequence: TGCGCCAGCAGCTTGGGATTAGGCGAGGTAACTTACAATGAGCAGTTCTTC.

This clonotype was detected ten times or more. The genes are TRBV9 and TRBJ2-3; 7 bases fit TRBD1. Germline values: CDR1 SGDLS, CDR2 YYNGEE. The CDR3 spans 14 residues. Losses at the gene ends were 0 bases for V and 2 bases for J; bases not matched to a gene: 0. The DNA of the CDR3 is TGTGCCAGCAGCGTAGAGGGGGCCACAGATACGCAGTATTTT. As protein: CASSVEGATDTQYF.

This clonotype was counted many times. The chain carries TRBV6-2 or TRBV6-3 and TRBJ1-1, with D possibly TRBD1 on 5 matching bases. Germline V CDR1 and CDR2: MNHEY, SVGEGT. Trimming stripped 2 bases from V and 6 bases from J, with 10 bases between. This CDR3 spans 13 amino acids. CDR3 sequence: CASSYAQGSEAFF. CDR3 bases: TGTGCCAGCAGTTACGCTCAGGGATCTGAAGCTTTCTTT.

This clonotype was counted at least ten times. The rearrangement joins TRBV2 to TRBJ2-1, with D possibly being TRBD2 (5 bases). Trimming removed 6 bases at V and 7 bases at J, with 16 bases between. The CDR3 sequence is 14 residues long. CDR1 and CDR2 from the germline V gene are SNHLY and FYNNEI. The CDR3 DNA is TGTGCCAGCAGAGGAGAGCGGCCGGGAAATGAGCAGTTCTTC. Translating gives CASRGERPGNEQFF.

This clonotype was counted many times. The chain carries TRBV29-1 and TRBJ1-5, with TRBD1 matching over 8 bases. With V trimmed by 4 bases and J by 9 bases, 11 bases remained unmatched. Germline V gene lookup returns CDR1 SQVTM and CDR2 ANQGSEA. CDR3 length: 14 residues. The CDR3 DNA sequence: TGCAGCGTTGCCGGACAGGGAGGCAGGGGGCCCCAGCATTTT. Residues: CSVAGQGGRGPQHF.

In this sample, this clonotype turned up a few times. The DNA for the CDR3 is TGTGCCAGCAGGGTCGGGTCGAACACCGGGGAGCTGTTTTTT. Translating gives CASRVGSNTGELFF. The V call is TRBV28, the J call TRBJ2-2; D remains ambiguous. Trimming cost V 6 bases and J 0 bases, with 8 bases left between them. From germline, CDR1 is MDHEN and CDR2 SYDVKM. The CDR3 totals 14 residues.

This clonotype came up many times. V and J are TRBV4-3 and TRBJ1-2; D perhaps matches TRBD1 (5 bases). Trimming removed 0 bases from V and 3 bases from J, with 11 bases in between. Germline V gene sequence: CDR1 LGHNA, CDR2 YSLEER. The length of the CDR3 is 15 residues. In DNA, the CDR3 is TGCGCCAGCAGCCAAGATCAGGGCCGCTACTATGGCTACACCTTC. Amino acids: CASSQDQGRYYGYTF.

There are many counts of this clonotype. This rearrangement joins TRBV28 to TRBJ1-6; D ambiguous. The CDR3 totals 15 residues. V lost 7 bases to trimming and J lost 9 bases, with 19 bases between them. Germline CDR1 is MDHEN and CDR2 is SYDVKM. Written as DNA, the CDR3 is TGTGCCAGCACCCCATCAACGGGGAATTCTTCACCCCTCCACTTT. Protein: CASTPSTGNSSPLHF.

This clonotype was detected ten times or more. The chain couples TRBV5-6 to TRBJ1-2, with D tentatively TRBD1 (6 bases). Germline loops: CDR1 SGHDT, CDR2 YYEEEE. CDR3 length: 15 amino acids. Trimming removed 1 base from V and 6 bases from J, with 16 bases in between. The CDR3 DNA reads TGTGCCAGCAGCTTGACAGGGACCATTTCGAATGGCTACACCTTC. Protein: CASSLTGTISNGYTF.

There are many counts of this clonotype. The V gene is TRBV7-2, the J gene TRBJ2-3; TRBD1 matches at 7 bases. With V trimmed by 5 bases and J by 8 bases, 13 bases remained unmatched. The CDR3 is 15 residues long. Looked up from germline, CDR1 is SGHTA and CDR2 is FQGNSA. CDR3 loop: CASSPWDSYQSTQYF. CDR3 nucleotide sequence: TGTGCCAGCAGCCCCTGGGACAGTTACCAGAGTACGCAGTATTTT.

This clonotype was detected ten times or more. The CDR3 DNA is TGTGCCAGCATCCAGGGATTGCCTAGGGGCACCGGGGAGCTGTTTTTT. Its translation: CASIQGLPRGTGELFF. This chain connects TRBV7-2 to TRBJ2-2, with D possibly being TRBD1 (5 bases). Germline CDR1 is SGHTA and CDR2 is FQGNSA. V was cut by 7 bases and J by 4 bases, with 19 bases left in between. The CDR3 is made up of 16 amino acids.

This clonotype was detected many times. The rearrangement uses TRBV10-3 and TRBJ2-7; D is undetermined. Germline V gene lookup returns CDR1 ENHRY and CDR2 SYGVKD. The CDR3 has 12 amino acids. Between the trimmed V and J ends, which lost 10 bases and 1 base, there was a span of 11 bases. CDR3 sequence reads: CATEDKSYEQYF. The CDR3 DNA reads as TGTGCCACCGAAGACAAATCCTACGAGCAGTACTTC.

This clonotype was seen ten or more times. The CDR3 bases are TGTGCCAGCAGTTACGGACCGCCTAGTTTTCAGCCCCAGCATTTT. Amino acids: CASSYGPPSFQPQHF. This chain uses TRBV6-5 with TRBJ1-5; no reliable D call. The CDR3 is made up of 15 amino acids. CDR1 and CDR2 from the germline V gene are MNHEY and SVGAGI. Deletions cut 2 bases from V and 6 bases from J, with 14 bases between.

The chain's CDR3 is CASSQEGYTEAFF. The CDR3 bases are TGCGCCAGCAGCCAAGAGGGATACACTGAAGCTTTCTTT. V is TRBV4-3 and J is TRBJ1-1; the D is unclear. V lost 0 bases and J 3 bases, leaving 5 bases between the germline ends. The germline CDR1 and CDR2 sequences are LGHNA and YSLEER. The CDR3 runs 13 residues.

This clonotype was observed many times. This sequence joins TRBV7-2 and TRBJ1-6; 7 bases line up with TRBD1. Germline V CDR1 and CDR2: SGHTA, FQGNSA. The junction had 13 bases not matched to a gene; V was cut back by 5 bases and J by 9 bases. The CDR3 has 16 residues. The CDR3 loop reads CASSLGGGQLSSPLHF. DNA for the CDR3: TGTGCCAGCAGCCTAGGGGGCGGCCAACTTAGTTCACCCCTCCACTTT.

This clonotype occurred many times. J is TRBJ2-3 and V is TRBV6-6; TRBD2 matches 11 bases. The germline V gene has CDR1 MNHNY and CDR2 SVGAGI (reference sequence). CDR3 length equals 17 residues. Germline trimming cut 1 base from V and 0 bases from J; bases unmatched to any gene: 3. The CDR3 loop reads CASSYFGLAGSTDTQYF. CDR3 nucleotide sequence: TGTGCCAGCAGTTACTTTGGACTAGCGGGTAGCACAGATACGCAGTATTTT.

In this sample, this clonotype turned up many times. CDR3 protein: CASSSRTGTDTQYF. CDR3 nucleotides: TGTGCCAGCAGCTCTCGGACTGGCACAGATACGCAGTATTTT. V is TRBV7-2 and J is TRBJ2-3, with D maybe TRBD2 (5 bases). Germline V gives CDR1 SGHTA, CDR2 FQGNSA. This CDR3 contains 14 residues. The ends were cut back, 4 bases at V and 1 base at J, with 9 bases in the middle.

This clonotype was picked up a small number of times. J is TRBJ1-6 and V is TRBV12-3 or TRBV12-4; 7 bases are a match to TRBD1. The CDR3 runs 16 residues. V gave up 6 bases and J gave up 4 bases; unmatched junction bases: 9. CDR3 in DNA: TGTGCCAGCAGAGAGTACAGGGGCGGGTATAATTCACCCCTCCACTTT. Encoded protein: CASREYRGGYNSPLHF.

This clonotype was observed many times. The chain combines TRBV11-1 with TRBJ2-1; a possible D gene is TRBD1 (5 bases). The CDR3 has 16 amino acids. In germline, CDR1 is SGHAT, CDR2 FQDESV (reference sequence). The V end lost 5 bases, the J end lost 1 base, and 15 bases lay between the germline ends. The DNA of the CDR3 is TGTGCCAGCAGCCCCGGCCAGGACACGTCCTACAATGAGCAGTTCTTC. This codes for CASSPGQDTSYNEQFF. The full variable domain, in which reference TRBV11-1 and TRBJ2-1 provide the parts outside the CDR3, is EAEVAQSPRYKITEKSQAVAFWCDPISGHATLYWYRQILGQGPELLVQFQDESVVDDSQLPKDRFSAERLKGVDSTLKIQPAELGDSAMYLCASSPGQDTSYNEQFFGPGTRLTVL.